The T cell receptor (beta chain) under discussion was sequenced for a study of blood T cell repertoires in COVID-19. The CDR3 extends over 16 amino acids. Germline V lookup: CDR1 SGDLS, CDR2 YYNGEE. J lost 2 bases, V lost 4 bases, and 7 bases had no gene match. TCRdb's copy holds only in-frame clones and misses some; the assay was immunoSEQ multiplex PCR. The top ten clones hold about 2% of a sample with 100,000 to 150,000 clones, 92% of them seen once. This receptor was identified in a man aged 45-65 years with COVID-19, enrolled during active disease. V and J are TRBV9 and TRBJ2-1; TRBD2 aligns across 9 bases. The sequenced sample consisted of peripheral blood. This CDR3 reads CASSLISGSAYNEQFF. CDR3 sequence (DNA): TGTGCCAGCAGCCTGATTAGCGGGAGCGCCTACAATGAGCAGTTCTTC.